This T cell receptor (beta chain) is drawn from a study of blood T cell repertoires in COVID-19. Germline CDR1 MGHRA, CDR2 YSYEKL. V lost 0 bases to trimming and J lost 1 base, with 17 bases between them. The CDR3 extends over 18 amino acids. Clones were sequenced by immunoSEQ multiplex PCR, and TCRdb holds only the in-frame ones, with some missing. The sample includes roughly 200,000 clones, around 91% of them seen just once. Sequencing was done on a sample of peripheral blood. The receptor's source is a man aged 45-60 years with acute or convalescent COVID-19. The chain has TRBV4-1 and TRBJ2-3, with D uncertain. CDR3 nucleotide sequence: TGCGCCAGCAGCCAAGATACCCAGATGGTGAAACGCACAGATACGCAGTATTTT. This encodes CASSQDTQMVKRTDTQYF.